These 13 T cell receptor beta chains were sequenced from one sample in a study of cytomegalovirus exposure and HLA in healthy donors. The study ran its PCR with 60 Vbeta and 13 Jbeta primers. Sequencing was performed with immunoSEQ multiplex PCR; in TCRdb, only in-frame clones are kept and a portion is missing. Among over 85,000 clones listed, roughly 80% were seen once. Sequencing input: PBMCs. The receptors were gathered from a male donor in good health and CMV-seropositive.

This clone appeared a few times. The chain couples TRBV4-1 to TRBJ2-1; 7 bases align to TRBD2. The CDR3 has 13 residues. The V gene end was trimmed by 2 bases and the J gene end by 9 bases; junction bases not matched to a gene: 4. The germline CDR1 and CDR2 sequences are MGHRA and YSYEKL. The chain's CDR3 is CASSQRTGGEQFF. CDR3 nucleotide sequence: TGCGCCAGCAGCCAAAGGACGGGAGGTGAGCAGTTCTTC.

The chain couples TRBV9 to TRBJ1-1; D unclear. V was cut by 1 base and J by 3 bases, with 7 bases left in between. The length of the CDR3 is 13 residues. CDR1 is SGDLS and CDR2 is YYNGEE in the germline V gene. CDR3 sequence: CASSVTVDTEAFF. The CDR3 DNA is TGTGCCAGCAGCGTAACGGTGGACACTGAAGCTTTCTTT.

In DNA form, the CDR3 reads TGTGCCAGCAGCGCGGAGGGTAGCACAGATACGCAGTATTTT. Protein product: CASSAEGSTDTQYF. This chain links TRBV9 with TRBJ2-3; TRBD2 is a possible D gene (6 bases). Germline V lookup: CDR1 SGDLS, CDR2 YYNGEE. There are 14 residues in the CDR3. V lost 3 bases and J lost 0, with 8 bases in between. Using reference TRBV9 and TRBJ2-3 for the parts outside the CDR3, the full variable domain is DSGVTQTPKHLITATGQRVTLRCSPRSGDLSVYWYQQSLDQGLQFLIQYYNGEERAKGNILERFSAQQFPDLHSELNLSSLELGDSALYFCASSAEGSTDTQYFGPGTRLTVL.

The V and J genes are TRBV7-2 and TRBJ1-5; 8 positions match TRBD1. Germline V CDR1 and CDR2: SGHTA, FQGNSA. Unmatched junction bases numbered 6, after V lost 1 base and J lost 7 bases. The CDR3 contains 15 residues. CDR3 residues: CASSLEGRGHQPQHF. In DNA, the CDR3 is TGTGCCAGCAGCTTAGAAGGCAGGGGGCACCAGCCCCAGCATTTT.

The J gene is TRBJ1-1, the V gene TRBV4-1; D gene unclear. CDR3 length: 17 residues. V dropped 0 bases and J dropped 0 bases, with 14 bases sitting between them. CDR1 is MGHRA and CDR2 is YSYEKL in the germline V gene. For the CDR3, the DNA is TGCGCCAGCAGCCAAGATACCGTGGGCACGATGAACACTGAAGCTTTCTTT. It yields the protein CASSQDTVGTMNTEAFF.

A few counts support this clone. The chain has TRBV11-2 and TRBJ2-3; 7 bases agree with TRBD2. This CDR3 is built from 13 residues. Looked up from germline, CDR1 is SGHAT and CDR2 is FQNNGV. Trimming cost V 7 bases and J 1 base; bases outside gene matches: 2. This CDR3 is CASTRGGTDTQYF. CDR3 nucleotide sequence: TGTGCCAGCACCCGGGGGGGCACAGATACGCAGTATTTT.

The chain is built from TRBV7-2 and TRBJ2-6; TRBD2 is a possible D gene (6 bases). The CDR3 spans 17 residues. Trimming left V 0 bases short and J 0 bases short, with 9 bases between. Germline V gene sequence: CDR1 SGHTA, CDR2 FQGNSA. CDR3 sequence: CASSLASGYSGANVLTF. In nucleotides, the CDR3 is TGTGCCAGCAGCTTAGCTAGCGGATACTCTGGGGCCAACGTCCTGACTTTC.

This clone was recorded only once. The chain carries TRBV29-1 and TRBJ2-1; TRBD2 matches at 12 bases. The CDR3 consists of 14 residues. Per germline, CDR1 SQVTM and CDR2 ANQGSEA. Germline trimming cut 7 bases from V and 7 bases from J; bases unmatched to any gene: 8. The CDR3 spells CSAETSGRRNEQFF. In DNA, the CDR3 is TGCAGCGCCGAGACTAGCGGGAGAAGGAATGAGCAGTTCTTC.

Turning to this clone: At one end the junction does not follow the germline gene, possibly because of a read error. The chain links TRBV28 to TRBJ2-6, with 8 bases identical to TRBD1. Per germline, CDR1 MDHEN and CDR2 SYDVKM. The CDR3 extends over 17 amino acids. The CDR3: CASSPAGGKVGANGLTF. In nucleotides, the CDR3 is TGTGCCAGCAGTCCGGCAGGGGGCAAGGTTGGGGCCAACGGCCTGACTTTC. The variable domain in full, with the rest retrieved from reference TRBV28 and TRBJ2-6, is DVKVTQSSRYLVKRTGEKVFLECVQDMDHENMFWYRQDPGLGLRLIYFSYDVKMKEKGDIPEGYSVSREKKERFSLILESASTNQTSMYLCASSPAGGKVGANGLTFGAGSRLTVL.

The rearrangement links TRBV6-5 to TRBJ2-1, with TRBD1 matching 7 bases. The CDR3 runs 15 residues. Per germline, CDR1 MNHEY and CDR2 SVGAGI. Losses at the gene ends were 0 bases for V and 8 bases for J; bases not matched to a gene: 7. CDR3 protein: CASSYSRGRMDEQFF. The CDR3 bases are TGTGCCAGCAGTTACTCGAGGGGGCGCATGGATGAGCAGTTCTTC.

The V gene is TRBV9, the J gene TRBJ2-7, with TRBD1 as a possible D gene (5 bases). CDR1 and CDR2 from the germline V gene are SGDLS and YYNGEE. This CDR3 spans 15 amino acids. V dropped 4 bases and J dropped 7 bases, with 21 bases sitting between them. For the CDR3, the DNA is TGTGCCAGCAGCCCCGGTTGGCTAGACACAGGTGAGCAGTACTTC. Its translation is CASSPGWLDTGEQYF.

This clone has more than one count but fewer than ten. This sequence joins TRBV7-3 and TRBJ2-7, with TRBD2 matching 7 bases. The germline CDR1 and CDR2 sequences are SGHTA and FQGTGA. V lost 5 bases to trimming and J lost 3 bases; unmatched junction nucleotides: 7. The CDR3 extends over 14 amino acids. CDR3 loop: CASSPQPGGYEQYF. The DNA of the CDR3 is TGTGCCAGCAGCCCCCAGCCGGGGGGCTACGAGCAGTACTTC.

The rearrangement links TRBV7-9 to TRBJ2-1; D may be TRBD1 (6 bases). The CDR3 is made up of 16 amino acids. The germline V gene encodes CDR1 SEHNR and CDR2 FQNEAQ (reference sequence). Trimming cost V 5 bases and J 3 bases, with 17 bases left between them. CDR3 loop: CASSISGTTGYNEQFF. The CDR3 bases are TGTGCCAGCAGCATCTCGGGGACGACAGGCTACAATGAGCAGTTCTTC.